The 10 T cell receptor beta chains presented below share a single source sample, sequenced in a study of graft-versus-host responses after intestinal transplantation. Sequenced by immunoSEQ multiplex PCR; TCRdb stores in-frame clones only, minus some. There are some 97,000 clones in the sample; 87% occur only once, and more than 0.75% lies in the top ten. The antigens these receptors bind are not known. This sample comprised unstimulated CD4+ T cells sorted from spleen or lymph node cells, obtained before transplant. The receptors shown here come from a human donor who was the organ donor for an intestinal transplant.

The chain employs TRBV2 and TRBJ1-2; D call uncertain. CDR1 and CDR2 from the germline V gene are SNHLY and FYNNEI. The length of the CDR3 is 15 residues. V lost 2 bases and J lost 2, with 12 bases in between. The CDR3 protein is CASSEREGSNYGYTF. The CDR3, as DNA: TGTGCCAGCAGTGAAAGAGAGGGATCGAACTATGGCTACACCTTC.

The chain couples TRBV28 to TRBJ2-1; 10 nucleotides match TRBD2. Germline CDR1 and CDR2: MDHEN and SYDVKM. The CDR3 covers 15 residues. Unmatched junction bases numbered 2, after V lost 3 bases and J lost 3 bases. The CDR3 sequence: CASSFVAGGYNEQFF. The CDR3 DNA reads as TGTGCCAGCAGTTTTGTAGCGGGGGGCTACAATGAGCAGTTCTTC.

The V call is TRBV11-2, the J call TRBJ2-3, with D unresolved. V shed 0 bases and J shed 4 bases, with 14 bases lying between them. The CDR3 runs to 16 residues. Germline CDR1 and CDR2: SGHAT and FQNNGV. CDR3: CASSLDRSAGADTQYF. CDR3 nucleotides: TGTGCCAGCAGCTTAGATCGGTCCGCCGGCGCAGATACGCAGTATTTT.

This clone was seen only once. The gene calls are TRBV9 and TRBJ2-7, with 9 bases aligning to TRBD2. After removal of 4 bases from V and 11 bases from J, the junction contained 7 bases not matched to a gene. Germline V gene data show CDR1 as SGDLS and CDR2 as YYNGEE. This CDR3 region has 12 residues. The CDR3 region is CASSNGTSIKYF. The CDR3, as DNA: TGTGCCAGCAGCAACGGGACTAGCATCAAGTACTTC.

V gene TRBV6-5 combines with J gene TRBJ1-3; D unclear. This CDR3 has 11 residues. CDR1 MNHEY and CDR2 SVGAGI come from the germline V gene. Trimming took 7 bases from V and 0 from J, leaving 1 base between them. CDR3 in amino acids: CASTSGNTIYF. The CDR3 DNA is TGTGCCAGCACCTCTGGAAACACCATATATTTT.

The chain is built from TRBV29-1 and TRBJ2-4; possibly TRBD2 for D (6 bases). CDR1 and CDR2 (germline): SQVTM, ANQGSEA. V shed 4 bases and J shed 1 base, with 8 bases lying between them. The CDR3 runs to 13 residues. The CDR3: CSVGGGAKNIQYF. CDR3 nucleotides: TGCAGCGTTGGTGGGGGGGCCAAAAACATTCAGTACTTC. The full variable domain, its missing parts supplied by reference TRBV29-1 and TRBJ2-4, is SAVISQKPSRDICQRGTSLTIQCQVDSQVTMMFWYRQQPGQSLTLIATANQGSEATYESGFVIDKFPISRPNLTFSTLTVSNMSPEDSSIYLCSVGGGAKNIQYFGAGTRLSVL.

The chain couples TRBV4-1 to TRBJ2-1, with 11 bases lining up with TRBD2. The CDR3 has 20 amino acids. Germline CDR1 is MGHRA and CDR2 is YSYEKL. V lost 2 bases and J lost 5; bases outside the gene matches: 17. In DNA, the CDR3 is TGCGCCAGCAGCCAAATGGGGCTAGCGGGGGGTTTCAACCAGAACAATGAGCAGTTCTTC. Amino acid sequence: CASSQMGLAGGFNQNNEQFF.

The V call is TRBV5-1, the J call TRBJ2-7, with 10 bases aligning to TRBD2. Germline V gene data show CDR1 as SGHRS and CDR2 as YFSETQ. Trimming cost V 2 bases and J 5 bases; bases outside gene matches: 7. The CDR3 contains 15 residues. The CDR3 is CASSLVGSGGNEQYF. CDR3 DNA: TGCGCCAGCAGCTTAGTAGGTAGCGGGGGGAACGAGCAGTACTTC.

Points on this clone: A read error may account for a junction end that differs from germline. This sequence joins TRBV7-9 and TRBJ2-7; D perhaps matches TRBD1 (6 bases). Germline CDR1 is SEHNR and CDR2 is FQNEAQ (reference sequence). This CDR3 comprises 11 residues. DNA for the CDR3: TGTGCCAGCAGCGCCCTACAGGGCTCGGACTTC. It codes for CASSALQGSDF.

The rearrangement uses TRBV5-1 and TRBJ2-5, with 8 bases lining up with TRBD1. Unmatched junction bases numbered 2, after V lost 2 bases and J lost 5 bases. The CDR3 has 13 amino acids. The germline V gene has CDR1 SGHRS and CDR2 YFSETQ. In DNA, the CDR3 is TGCGCCAGCAGCTTCCGGGACAGGGAGACCCAGTACTTC. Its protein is CASSFRDRETQYF.